This T cell receptor (beta chain) appears in the sequencing data of a study of regulatory T cells in long-lasting Graves disease. Germline assignment: CDR1 DFQATT and CDR2 SNEGSKA (reference sequence). This CDR3 has 16 residues. The junction had 5 bases not matched to a gene; V was cut back by 0 bases and J by 0 bases. Stated time point: newly diagnosed GD, antithyroid drugs for less than 3 months. Following extraction of RNA from PBMCs, that RNA was used to make the TCR library. Arm-PCR of CDR3 regions with iRepertoire HTBI primers generated TCR beta libraries. TCRdb re-called the multiplex PCR reads through MiXCR, storing one row per CDR3 protein. This table holds roughly 560,000 distinct CDR3 sequences, about 16% found once. The sample was also reused in another study, on T cells in Graves' hyperthyroidism and ophthalmopathy.

The material was peripheral blood mononuclear cells (PBMCs), obtained at new diagnosis, from a patient treated with antithyroid drugs. The rearrangement links TRBV20-1 to TRBJ2-1, with 7 positions matching TRBD1. This TCR was recovered from a woman aged 35-65 years with Graves disease. The CDR3 DNA reads TGCAGTGCTAGAGATCGGGACAGAAGCTCCTACAATGAGCAGTTCTTC. Protein product: CSARDRDRSSYNEQFF.